The rows below give T cell receptor beta chains drawn from one sample of a study of cytomegalovirus exposure and HLA in healthy donors. Only in-frame clones appear in the TCRdb table, and some are missing; sequencing was by immunoSEQ multiplex PCR. The table records about 180,000 clones, over 70% of them present only once. Source material: PBMCs. The origin of the receptors is a male donor in good health and CMV-seronegative. Both conserved end residues are trimmed from each CDR3. Part of the rows lack a size; the others show once, few, many or a class for expanded clones.

-	TRBV9	TRBJ2-1	ASAARMKNEQF
-	TRBV15	TRBJ1-2	ATSRDTRDRGRNGYT
-	TRBV7-3	TRBJ2-3	ASSLTRAGGRADTQY
-	TRBV4-3	TRBJ1-3	ASSQEGGQGGNTIY
-	TRBV28	TRBJ1-1	ASSSRQGNEAF
-	TRBV13	TRBJ2-3	ASSLLRDRDTDTQY
-	TRBV30	TRBJ2-1	ASTSGSIGEQF
-	TRBV7-9	TRBJ1-1	ASSSTGMNTEAF
-	TRBV7-2	TRBJ2-7	ASSFSGSPLYEQY
-	TRBV5-4	TRBJ2-1	ASSLPAGDRYNEQF
-	TRBV2	TRBJ1-3	ASSQTSSGNTIY
-	TRBV11-2	TRBJ2-1	ASSFAVYNEQF
-	TRBV28	TRBJ2-1	ASSPPPHRGTYNEQF
-	TRBV19	TRBJ1-3	ASSIGGGNTIY
-	TRBV19	TRBJ1-2	ASSTQATNYGYT
-	TRBV7-9	TRBJ2-1	ASSSSGRVGEQF
-	TRBV25-1	TRBJ2-1	ASSEPRLANNEQF
once	TRBV23-1	TRBJ2-3	ASSQSLAGGPLTDTQY
few	TRBV15	TRBJ1-5	ATSRDNNQPQH
-	TRBV10-3	TRBJ2-1	AISGTSGTYNEQF
-	TRBV18	TRBJ2-1	ASSPRVNVGDEQF
few	TRBV6-5	TRBJ1-1	ASSPLDTNTEAF
-	TRBV11-3	TRBJ2-1	ASSPGLAYNEQF
-	TRBV6-1	TRBJ2-1	ASSEAGPSYNEQF
-	TRBV11-1	TRBJ2-7	ASSQDRGSEQY
few	TRBV28	-	ASSVRGQGYSYEQY
-	TRBV30	TRBJ2-1	AWSLLAGGLYNEQF
-	TRBV2	TRBJ1-4	ASKKRDRGGEKLF
-	TRBV19	TRBJ1-2	ASSQGGGYT
-	TRBV7-3	TRBJ2-3	ASSLPGDTQY
-	TRBV5-5	TRBJ1-2	ASSLDSPDNYGYT
-	TRBV28	TRBJ2-2	ASSDSTTNTGELF
-	TRBV14	TRBJ2-1	ASSQAGILGDGSYNEQF
-	TRBV19	TRBJ1-5	ASSGTGYQPQH
few	TRBV6-5	TRBJ1-3	ASSYQATSGNTIY
-	TRBV27	TRBJ1-2	ASSLSMQGGYGYT
-	TRBV30	TRBJ1-4	AWRDRRTGGSEKLF
-	TRBV5-1	TRBJ2-1	ATGPGVEQYNEQF
-	TRBV7-3	TRBJ2-1	ASSPLSGSSYNEQF
-	TRBV29-1	TRBJ2-5	SASGQTQETQY
-	TRBV6-6	TRBJ2-7	ASSYPGGGYEQY
-	TRBV6-6	TRBJ1-2	ASSPDTGYT
few	TRBV30	TRBJ1-3	AWSLMGQSGNTIY
-	TRBV19	TRBJ1-1	ASVPGQGVYTEAF